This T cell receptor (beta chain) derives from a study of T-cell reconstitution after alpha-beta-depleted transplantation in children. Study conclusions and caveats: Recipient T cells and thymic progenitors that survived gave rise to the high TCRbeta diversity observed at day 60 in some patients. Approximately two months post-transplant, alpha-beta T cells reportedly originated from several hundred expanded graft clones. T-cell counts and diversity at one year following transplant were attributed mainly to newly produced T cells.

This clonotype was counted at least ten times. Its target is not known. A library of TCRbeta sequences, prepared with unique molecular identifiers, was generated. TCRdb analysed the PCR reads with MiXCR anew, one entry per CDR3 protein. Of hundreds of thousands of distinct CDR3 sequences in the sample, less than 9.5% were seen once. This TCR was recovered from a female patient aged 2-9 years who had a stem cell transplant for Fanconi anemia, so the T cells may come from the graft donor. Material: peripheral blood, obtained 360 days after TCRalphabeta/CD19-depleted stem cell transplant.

The CDR3 nucleotides are TGTGCCAGCAGCTGGAGGGGCGTAGCCTACAATGAGCAGTTCTTC. It is translated as CASSWRGVAYNEQFF. The V call is TRBV6-1, the J call TRBJ2-1, with D possibly matching TRBD2 (6 bases). V shed 6 bases and J shed 2 bases, with 14 bases lying between them. The germline V gene has CDR1 MNHNS and CDR2 SASEGT. The CDR3 is made up of 15 amino acids.